Each of the 22 T cell receptor beta chains below was sequenced from the same sample in a study of cytomegalovirus exposure and HLA in healthy donors. It was with 60 Vbeta and 13 Jbeta primers that the PCR ran. Profiling relied on immunoSEQ multiplex PCR, and the TCRdb table lists in-frame clones only, not all of them. In the table there are fewer than 200,000 clones, around 76% of which are singletons. Source material: PBMCs. All receptors come from a girl under 18 in good health and CMV-seropositive.

This clone was picked up a small number of times. The chain carries TRBV7-2 and TRBJ1-4, with 8 positions matching TRBD1. This CDR3 comprises 16 residues. CDR1 and CDR2 from the germline V gene are SGHTA and FQGNSA. With 0 bases clipped from V and 8 bases from J, the junction kept 8 bases outside the gene matches. The CDR3 is CASSLAGGTGQEKLFF. The DNA for the CDR3 is TGTGCCAGCAGCTTAGCGGGGGGGACAGGACAGGAAAAACTGTTTTTT.

The chain is built from TRBV7-2 and TRBJ2-7; 14 bases map to TRBD2. The CDR3 consists of 16 residues. CDR1 and CDR2 (germline): SGHTA, FQGNSA. Trimming took 3 bases from V and 5 from J; bases not matched to a gene: 6. The CDR3 here is CASSFRTSGRTHEQYF. The CDR3 region has the DNA TGTGCCAGCAGCTTCAGGACTAGCGGGAGGACCCACGAGCAGTACTTC.

This clone was found a few times. V gene TRBV15 combines with J gene TRBJ2-2, with 10 bases identical to TRBD2. V lost 0 bases and J lost 6; bases outside the gene matches: 7. The CDR3 spans 17 residues. CDR1 and CDR2 from the germline V gene are LNHNV and YYDKDF (reference sequence). The CDR3 coding sequence is TGTGCCACCAGCAGAGATCAAAGCGGGGGGGCCTCCGGGGAGCTGTTTTTT. This encodes CATSRDQSGGASGELFF.

V usage is TRBV2 and J usage is TRBJ1-5; D is perhaps TRBD1 (6 bases). Between the trimmed V and J ends, which lost 1 base and 7 bases, there was a span of 14 bases. The CDR3 length is 15 residues. Germline CDR1 SNHLY, CDR2 FYNNEI. CDR3 nucleotide sequence: TGTGCCAGCAGTGAAGAACAGGGACGGGAACAGCCCCAGCATTTT. Amino acid sequence: CASSEEQGREQPQHF.

The chain combines TRBV28 with TRBJ2-3; unclear D gene. Germline V CDR1 and CDR2: MDHEN, SYDVKM. Trimming shortened V by 5 bases and J by 3 bases, and 12 bases separated the two germline ends. The CDR3 has 14 residues. The CDR3 loop reads CASSPPELTDTQYF. CDR3 bases: TGTGCCAGCAGTCCCCCGGAGCTGACAGATACGCAGTATTTT.

V gene TRBV5-1 combines with J gene TRBJ2-2; the D gene is possibly TRBD2 (6 bases). CDR3 length: 13 amino acids. The ends were cut back, 7 bases at V and 5 bases at J, with 12 bases in the middle. Per germline, CDR1 SGHRS and CDR2 YFSETQ. The CDR3 sequence: CASRPGGTGELFF. CDR3 DNA: TGCGCCAGCCGACCCGGGGGTACCGGGGAGCTGTTTTTT.

V is TRBV4-3 and J is TRBJ1-2; D not certain. CDR3 length equals 13 residues. Trimming took 0 bases from V and 8 from J, leaving 10 bases between them. Per the germline V gene, CDR1 is LGHNA and CDR2 is YSLEER. The CDR3, as DNA: TGCGCCAGCAGCCAAGATCCGGGTTACGGCTACACCTTC. As protein: CASSQDPGYGYTF.

This clone was observed a few times. The genes are TRBV10-2 and TRBJ2-1; 10 bases line up with TRBD2. This CDR3 comprises 14 residues. Germline V gives CDR1 WSHSY, CDR2 SAAADI. After removal of 7 bases from V and 7 bases from J, the junction contained 7 bases not matched to a gene. Here the CDR3 DNA reads TGCGCCAGCACTGCTAGCGGGAGTTCTAATGAGCAGTTCTTC. It translates to CASTASGSSNEQFF.

The chain employs TRBV6-1 and TRBJ1-4, with TRBD1 matching over 7 bases. Germline CDR1 is MNHNS and CDR2 is SASEGT. After removal of 10 bases from V and 6 bases from J, the junction contained 14 bases not matched to a gene. This CDR3 has 15 residues. CDR3 DNA sequence: TGTGCCATCAACCGCTCGGGACAGTCTGATGAAAAACTGTTTTTT. This sequence encodes CAINRSGQSDEKLFF.

The V and J genes are TRBV10-3 and TRBJ1-1, with unresolved D. Germline loops: CDR1 ENHRY, CDR2 SYGVKD. Trimming took 6 bases from V and 6 from J, leaving 8 bases between them. The CDR3 runs to 11 residues. The CDR3 protein is CAIRGWAEAFF. The CDR3 DNA follows: TGTGCCATCAGGGGCTGGGCTGAAGCTTTCTTT.

This clone was detected a few times. V and J are TRBV6-5 and TRBJ2-7; unclear D gene. The CDR3 is 16 residues long. Germline CDR1 MNHEY, CDR2 SVGAGI. V shed 0 bases and J shed 0 bases, with 12 bases lying between them. CDR3 amino acids: CASSYSARKLSYEQYF. CDR3 coding DNA: TGTGCCAGCAGTTACTCGGCCAGGAAACTCTCCTACGAGCAGTACTTC.

The chain uses TRBV19 and TRBJ1-5; 8 bases agree with TRBD1. V dropped 7 bases and J dropped 4; count of bases not matched to a gene: 6. The CDR3 is 14 amino acids. Germline V gene lookup returns CDR1 LNHDA and CDR2 SQIVND (reference sequence). The CDR3 region is CASTRGLPNQPQHF. The CDR3 DNA is TGTGCCAGTACCAGGGGGCTTCCTAATCAGCCCCAGCATTTT. Filled out from reference TRBV19 and TRBJ1-5, the complete variable domain reads DGGITQSPKYLFRKEGQNVTLSCEQNLNHDAMYWYRQDPGQGLRLIYYSQIVNDFQKGDIAEGYSVSREKKESFPLTVTSAQKNPTAFYLCASTRGLPNQPQHFGDGTRLSIL.

This clone was observed once. The rearrangement links TRBV6-5 to TRBJ1-4; D may be TRBD1 (5 bases). Germline CDR1 reads MNHEY; CDR2 reads SVGAGI. Trimming cost V 2 bases and J 7 bases, with 14 bases left between them. This CDR3 is 15 amino acids long. The CDR3 coding sequence is TGTGCCAGCAGTTACCGGACGGGTCAGGGTGAAAAACTGTTTTTT. Its translation: CASSYRTGQGEKLFF.

This clone was seen once. V and J are TRBV5-1 and TRBJ2-7, with 10 bases lining up with TRBD1. V dropped 4 bases and J dropped 1; count of bases not matched to a gene: 8. The V gene's germline CDR1 is SGHRS and CDR2 YFSETQ. The length of the CDR3 is 16 residues. The chain's CDR3 is CASSPDRGHWSYEQYF. The CDR3, as DNA: TGCGCCAGCAGCCCCGACAGGGGGCATTGGTCCTACGAGCAGTACTTC.

The J gene is TRBJ2-7, the V gene TRBV7-9; D is perhaps TRBD2 (6 bases). V lost 1 base to trimming and J lost 5 bases, with 12 bases between them. Germline V gene lookup returns CDR1 SEHNR and CDR2 FQNEAQ (reference sequence). The CDR3 totals 14 residues. The CDR3 here is CASSLDGREDEQYF. The CDR3 DNA reads as TGTGCCAGCAGCTTAGATGGAAGGGAGGACGAGCAGTACTTC.

This sequence joins TRBV18 and TRBJ1-1; no clear D. Looked up from germline, CDR1 is KGHSH and CDR2 is LQKENI. V was shortened by 4 bases and J by 2 bases, with 11 bases between the two germline ends. The CDR3 has 14 amino acids. CDR3 in amino acids: CASSRNGPNTEAFF. In nucleotides, the CDR3 is TGTGCCAGCTCACGAAACGGTCCAAACACTGAAGCTTTCTTT. The variable domain in full, with the rest retrieved from reference TRBV18 and TRBJ1-1, is NAGVMQNPRHLVRRRGQEARLRCSPMKGHSHVYWYRQLPEEGLKFMVYLQKENIIDESGMPKERFSAEFPKEGPSILRIQQVVRGDSAAYFCASSRNGPNTEAFFGQGTRLTVV.

V is TRBV4-1 and J is TRBJ2-2; TRBD2 matches at 13 bases. CDR3 size: 15 residues. V was clipped by 8 bases and J by 7 bases; unmatched bases: 7. The germline gives CDR1 MGHRA, CDR2 YSYEKL. CDR3 loop: CASGTSGAPSGELFF. The CDR3, as DNA: TGCGCCAGCGGGACTAGCGGGGCCCCGAGCGGGGAGCTGTTTTTT.

CDR3 sequence: CAWSGSGSLYEQFF. CDR3 DNA: TGTGCCTGGAGTGGGAGCGGGAGTTTGTATGAGCAGTTCTTC. This chain links TRBV30 with TRBJ2-1; 8 nucleotides agree with TRBD2. The CDR3 is made up of 14 amino acids. Per the germline V gene, CDR1 is GTSNPN and CDR2 is SVGIG (reference sequence). The V segment lost 1 base and the J segment 8 bases; nucleotides outside the gene matches: 7. Full variable domain (rest looked up from reference TRBV30 and TRBJ2-1): SQTIHQWPATLVQPVGSPLSLECTVEGTSNPNLYWYRQAAGRGLQLLFYSVGIGQISSEVPQNLSASRPQDRQFILSSKKLLLSDSGFYLCAWSGSGSLYEQFFGPGTRLTVL.

This clone has more than one count but fewer than ten. This chain links TRBV30 with TRBJ2-5; D perhaps matches TRBD2 (5 bases). The CDR3 has 13 amino acids. V lost 2 bases and J lost 5, with 12 bases in between. Germline values: CDR1 GTSNPN, CDR2 SVGIG (reference sequence). The CDR3 spells CAWSRRVRETQYF. CDR3 nucleotides: TGTGCCTGGAGTAGGCGGGTCAGGGAGACCCAGTACTTC.

V gene TRBV5-1 combines with J gene TRBJ2-1; 7 bases agree with TRBD1. Germline assignment: CDR1 SGHRS and CDR2 YFSETQ. This CDR3 is built from 16 residues. After removal of 4 bases from V and 0 bases from J, the junction contained 7 bases not matched to a gene. The CDR3 DNA is TGCGCCAGCAGCCCATTTGGGACAGACTCCTACAATGAGCAGTTCTTC. Encoded protein: CASSPFGTDSYNEQFF.

The chain combines TRBV5-1 with TRBJ1-2; TRBD1 matches at 11 bases. V was pared by 1 base and J by 3 bases, with 5 bases of the junction left unmatched. The CDR3 is made up of 16 amino acids. The germline CDR1 and CDR2 sequences are SGHRS and YFSETQ. CDR3 sequence: CASSLFGDRGDYGYTF. DNA of the CDR3: TGCGCCAGCAGCTTGTTTGGGGACAGGGGGGACTATGGCTACACCTTC.

V is TRBV18 and J is TRBJ1-2, with TRBD1 matching 10 bases. J lost 6 bases, V lost 5 bases, and 12 bases had no gene match. The CDR3 covers 16 residues. Per the germline V gene, CDR1 is KGHSH and CDR2 is LQKENI. CDR3 sequence: CASSATGTGEAHGYTF. The CDR3, as DNA: TGTGCCAGCTCAGCGACCGGGACAGGGGAGGCGCATGGCTACACCTTC.